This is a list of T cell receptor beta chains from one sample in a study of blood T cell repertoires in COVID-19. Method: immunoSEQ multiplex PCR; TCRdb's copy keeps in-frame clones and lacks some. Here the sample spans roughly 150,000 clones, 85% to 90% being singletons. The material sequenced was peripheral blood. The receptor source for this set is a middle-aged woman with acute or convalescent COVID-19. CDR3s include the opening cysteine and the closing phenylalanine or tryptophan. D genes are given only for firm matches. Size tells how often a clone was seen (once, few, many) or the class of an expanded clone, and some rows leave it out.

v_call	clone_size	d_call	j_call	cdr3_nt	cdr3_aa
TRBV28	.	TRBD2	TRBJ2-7	TGTGCCAGCAGTTTATCTAGCGGGGGGGTCGAGCAGTACTTC	CASSLSSGGVEQYF
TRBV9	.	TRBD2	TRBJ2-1	TGTGCCAGCAGCGTAGGGGACTACTCCTACAATGAGCAGTTCTTC	CASSVGDYSYNEQFF
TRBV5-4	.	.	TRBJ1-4	TGTGCCAGCAGGCCGTCAGCGACAACTAATGAAAAACTGTTTTTT	CASRPSATTNEKLFF
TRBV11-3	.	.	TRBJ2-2	TGTGCCAGCAGCTTAGTTTGGCCCGGGGAGCTGTTTTTT	CASSLVWPGELFF
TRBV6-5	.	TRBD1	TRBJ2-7	TGTGCCAGCAGTTTAACACGACAGGGTTCCTACGAGCAGTACTTC	CASSLTRQGSYEQYF
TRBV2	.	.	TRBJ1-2	TGTGCCAGCAGTGAATTGGACAGCGAAGGGGGCTACACCTTC	CASSELDSEGGYTF
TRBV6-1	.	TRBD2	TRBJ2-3	TGTGCCAGCAGTGAAACTAGCGGGGGGGGCACAGATACGCAGTATTTT	CASSETSGGGTDTQYF
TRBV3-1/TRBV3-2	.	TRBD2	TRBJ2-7	TGTGCCAGCAGCCAAGGGGCTAGCGGGAGGGAAGAGCAGTACTTC	CASSQGASGREEQYF
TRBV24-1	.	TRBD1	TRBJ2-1	TGTGCCACCAGTGATCGGACAGGGAAGCATTTTAATGAGCAGTTCTTC	CATSDRTGKHFNEQFF
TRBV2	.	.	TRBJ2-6	TGTGCCAGCGTTGCCAGGGTAGGGACTGGGGCCAACGTCCTGACTTTC	CASVARVGTGANVLTF
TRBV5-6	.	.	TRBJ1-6	TGTGCCAGCAGCTTGTATCTCAGGGCGCCTTCACCCCTCCACTTT	CASSLYLRAPSPLHF
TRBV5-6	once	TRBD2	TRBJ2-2	TGTGCCAGCAGCTTGCGGGCAAGCGGGGCTGACGGGGAGCTGTTTTTT	CASSLRASGADGELFF
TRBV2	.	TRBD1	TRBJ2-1	TGTGCCAGCAGGGCCGACAGGGACGGCTCCTACAATGAGCAGTTCTTC	CASRADRDGSYNEQFF
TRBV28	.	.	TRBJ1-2	TGTGCCAGCAGTTCCGAACGGAGTTATGGCTACACCTTC	CASSSERSYGYTF
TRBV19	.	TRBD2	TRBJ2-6	TGTGCCAGTAAGGAATTAGCGGGGGTTGGGGCCAACGTCCTGACTTTC	CASKELAGVGANVLTF
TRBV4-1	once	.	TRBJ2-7	TGCGCCAGCAGCCAAGATACCGGGGGAAACTCCTACGAGCAGTACTTC	CASSQDTGGNSYEQYF
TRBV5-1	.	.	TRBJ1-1	TGCGCCAGCAGCCGGGAGGGCCCGACAGTTACTGAAGCTTTCTTT	CASSREGPTVTEAFF
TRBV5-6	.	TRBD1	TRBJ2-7	TGTGCCAGCAGCTTCGACAGGGGGGACTACGAGCAGTACTTC	CASSFDRGDYEQYF
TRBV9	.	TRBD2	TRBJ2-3	TGTGCCAGCAGCTCGCGACTAGCGGGCACAGATACGCAGTATTTT	CASSSRLAGTDTQYF
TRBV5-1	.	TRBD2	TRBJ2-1	TGCGCCAGCAGCGAGACGGGGGGGCAGTTCTTC	CASSETGGQFF
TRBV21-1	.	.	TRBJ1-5	.	CASSKRWGFGNQPQHF
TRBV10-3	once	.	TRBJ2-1	TGTGCCATCAGTGAGTCATTAGCTGGGAATGAGCAGTTCTTC	CAISESLAGNEQFF